Following are 8 T cell receptor beta chains from one sample sequenced in a study of T cells in tuberculosis. The time point is: new active TB diagnosis, blood taken before or within 7 days of starting treatment. Only in-frame clones appear in the TCRdb table, and some are missing; sequencing was by immunoSEQ multiplex PCR. The table records around 23,000 clones, approximately 85% of them present only once. The sample consisted of PBMCs, taken at tuberculosis diagnosis. These receptors were collected from an adult with tuberculosis.

The chain carries TRBV6-4 and TRBJ1-3, with TRBD1 matching over 8 bases. The CDR3 is 16 amino acids. V lost 5 bases and J lost 0; bases outside the gene matches: 6. Germline values: CDR1 MRHNA, CDR2 SNTAGT. CDR3 amino acids: CASSPGQVLSGNTIYF. Here the CDR3 DNA reads TGTGCCAGCAGTCCGGGACAGGTTCTCTCTGGAAACACCATATATTTT.

The genes are TRBV6-5 and TRBJ1-2, with a weak D call TRBD1 (6 bases). Deletions cut 4 bases from V and 8 bases from J, with 11 bases between. The CDR3 length is 12 residues. Germline V gene data show CDR1 as MNHEY and CDR2 as SVGAGI. CDR3 in amino acids: CASSSQGNGYTF. DNA for the CDR3: TGTGCCAGCAGTTCACAGGGAAACGGCTACACCTTC.

This clone was seen a single time. The rearrangement uses TRBV14 and TRBJ2-3; D uncertain. V dropped 3 bases and J dropped 7 bases, with 5 bases sitting between them. The CDR3 spans 11 residues. Germline values: CDR1 SGHDN, CDR2 FVKESK. CDR3 sequence reads: CASSQEYTQYF. For the CDR3, the DNA is TGTGCCAGCAGCCAGGAGTATACGCAGTATTTT.

This clone turned up a few times. This rearrangement joins TRBV7-9 to TRBJ1-2; D ambiguous. This CDR3 is 16 amino acids long. Germline-derived CDR1 and CDR2 are SEHNR and FQNEAQ (reference sequence). V lost 5 bases, J lost 8 bases, and 24 bases lay in between. CDR3 sequence: CASSPYRELIDSGYTF. The CDR3 nucleotides are TGTGCCAGCAGCCCGTACCGTGAGTTAATCGATTCCGGCTACACCTTC.

The chain uses TRBV30 and TRBJ1-4; a possible D gene is TRBD1 (5 bases). CDR3 length: 13 amino acids. The germline V gene has CDR1 GTSNPN and CDR2 SVGIG (reference sequence). Trimming stripped 2 bases from V and 7 bases from J, with 11 bases between. The CDR3 protein is CAWSWGGGEKLFF. Here the CDR3 DNA reads TGTGCCTGGAGTTGGGGGGGAGGTGAAAAACTGTTTTTT.

The chain joins TRBV30 to TRBJ1-3; 8 bases fit TRBD1. V lost 3 bases to trimming and J lost 4 bases; unmatched junction nucleotides: 8. The CDR3 consists of 15 residues. The germline V gene encodes CDR1 GTSNPN and CDR2 SVGIG (reference sequence). The CDR3 reads CAWSADRASGNTIYF. The CDR3 bases are TGTGCCTGGAGCGCGGACAGGGCTTCAGGAAACACCATATATTTT.

Note on this clone: Other nucleotide sequences in the sample specify the same CDR3. The V call is TRBV7-2, the J call TRBJ2-3; a weak D match, TRBD2 (6 bases). Trimming left V 2 bases short and J 0 bases short, with 9 bases between. In germline, CDR1 is SGHTA, CDR2 FQGNSA. The CDR3 extends over 15 amino acids. CDR3: CASSLSGTSTDTQYF. DNA for the CDR3: TGTGCCAGCAGCTTAAGTGGGACTAGCACAGATACGCAGTATTTT.

This clone was counted once. The chain joins TRBV29-1 to TRBJ2-2; 12 nucleotides align to TRBD2. Unmatched junction bases numbered 6, after V lost 7 bases and J lost 0 bases. The V gene's germline CDR1 is SQVTM and CDR2 ANQGSEA. The CDR3 extends over 16 amino acids. The CDR3 bases are TGCAGCGCTGACGGACTAGCGGGATCGAACACCGGGGAGCTGTTTTTT. Residues: CSADGLAGSNTGELFF.